The 6 T cell receptor beta chains listed next were all sequenced from one sample in a study of T cell responses to AZD1222 COVID-19 vaccine. Measured with immunoSEQ multiplex PCR; TCRdb has only the in-frame clones, and not every one. The sample lists about 180,000 clones; around 90% were seen once. The specimen comprised peripheral blood, sampled 28 days after the second AZD1222 dose. These TCRs come from an adult who received the AZD1222 COVID-19 vaccine.

This chain joins TRBV6-1 and TRBJ1-1; D unresolved. CDR1 and CDR2 (germline): MNHNS, SASEGT. The CDR3 loop spans 14 amino acids. The V gene lost 0 bases and the J gene lost 6 bases, with 11 bases spanning the gap. For the CDR3, the DNA is TGTGCCAGCAGTGAAGCGGGGAGTCGTGCTGAAGCTTTCTTT. Protein: CASSEAGSRAEAFF.

The chain recombines TRBV7-9 with TRBJ1-1; no definite D call. The CDR3 has 14 residues. V was clipped by 1 base and J by 1 base, with 7 bases between them. Germline-derived CDR1 and CDR2 are SEHNR and FQNEAQ (reference sequence). CDR3 protein: CASSLDWENTEAFF. The CDR3 DNA reads TGTGCCAGCAGCTTAGATTGGGAGAACACTGAAGCTTTCTTT.

The J gene is TRBJ1-3, the V gene TRBV6-5; unclear D gene. Trimming pared 5 bases from V and 1 base from J, leaving 12 bases between. The CDR3 covers 15 residues. The V gene's germline CDR1 is MNHEY and CDR2 SVGAGI. This CDR3 is CASSPQTASGNTIYF. CDR3 DNA: TGTGCCAGCAGTCCCCAGACCGCATCTGGAAACACCATATATTTT.

The chain links TRBV9 to TRBJ2-1, with D uncertain. Trimming left V 0 bases short and J 4 bases short, with 14 bases between. CDR1 and CDR2 from the germline V gene are SGDLS and YYNGEE. There are 16 residues in the CDR3. CDR3 sequence reads: CASSVGSLGSYNEQFF. DNA of the CDR3: TGTGCCAGCAGCGTAGGGTCCCTAGGGTCGTACAATGAGCAGTTCTTC.

The J gene is TRBJ1-2, the V gene TRBV10-3; 7 bases line up with TRBD1. J gave up 8 bases and V 3 bases, and 3 bases lay outside the gene matches. CDR1 and CDR2 from the germline V gene are ENHRY and SYGVKD. CDR3 length: 12 amino acids. CDR3 amino acids: CAISDRGGGYTF. The CDR3 DNA sequence: TGTGCCATCAGTGACAGGGGGGGCGGCTACACCTTC.

V and J are TRBV27 and TRBJ2-3; TRBD2 agrees at 10 bases. This CDR3 is 18 amino acids long. Germline V gene sequence: CDR1 MNHEY, CDR2 SMNVEV (reference sequence). The V gene end was trimmed by 0 bases and the J gene end by 3 bases; junction bases not matched to a gene: 9. DNA for the CDR3: TGTGCCAGCAGTTTATCGACCCCGGGACTAGCGTTGACAGATACGCAGTATTTT. Its translation is CASSLSTPGLALTDTQYF.